The sample holds a few counts of the clone carrying this TCR beta chain. TCRdb reanalysed the RT-PCR reads using MiXCR and keeps one entry per CDR3 protein. The sample carries about 500,000 distinct CDR3 sequences, more than 15% recorded once. This record belongs to a study of response to subunit inactivated influenza vaccine. The source material was CD4+ T cells sorted from PBMCs, sampled roughly 24 months after vaccination. The receptor's source is a man in his fifties or sixties who received an inactivated influenza vaccine.

The CDR3 coding sequence is TGCGCCAGCAGTTCCTCAGGGGACCTGAACACTGAAGCTTTCTTT. Its translation is CASSSSGDLNTEAFF. The chain uses TRBV5-1 and TRBJ1-1; D possibly corresponds to TRBD1 (6 bases). Trimming shortened V by 5 bases and J by 0 bases, and 14 bases separated the two germline ends. The CDR3 extends over 15 amino acids. Germline assignment: CDR1 SGHRS and CDR2 YFSETQ. The whole variable domain, filled in from reference TRBV5-1 and TRBJ1-1, reads KAGVTQTPRYLIKTRGQQVTLSCSPISGHRSVSWYQQTPGQGLQFLFEYFSETQRNKGNFPGRFSGRQFSNSRSEMNVSTLELGDSALYLCASSSSGDLNTEAFFGQGTRLTVV.